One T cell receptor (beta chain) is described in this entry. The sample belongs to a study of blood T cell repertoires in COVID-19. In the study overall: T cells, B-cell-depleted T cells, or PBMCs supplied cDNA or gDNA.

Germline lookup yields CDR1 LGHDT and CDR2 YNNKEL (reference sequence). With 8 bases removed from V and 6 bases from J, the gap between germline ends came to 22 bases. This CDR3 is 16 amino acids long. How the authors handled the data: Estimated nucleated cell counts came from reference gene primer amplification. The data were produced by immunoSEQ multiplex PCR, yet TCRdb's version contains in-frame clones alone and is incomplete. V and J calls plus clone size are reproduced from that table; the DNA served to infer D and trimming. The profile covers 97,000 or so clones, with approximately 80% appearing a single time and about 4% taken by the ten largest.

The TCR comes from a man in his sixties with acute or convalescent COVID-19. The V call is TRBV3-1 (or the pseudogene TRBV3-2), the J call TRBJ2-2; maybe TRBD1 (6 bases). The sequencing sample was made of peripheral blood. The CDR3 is CASAPMGGRGSGELFF. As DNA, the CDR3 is TGTGCCAGCGCCCCTATGGGCGGCAGGGGCTCCGGGGAGCTGTTTTTT.